The source of this T cell receptor beta chain is a study of blood T cell repertoires in COVID-19. Across the whole study: The cDNA or gDNA used as material had been derived from T cells, B-cell-depleted T cells, or PBMCs.

In the original workflow: Nucleated cell number was recorded as an estimate derived from reference gene primer amplification. Here immunoSEQ multiplex PCR was the method, and the copy in TCRdb shows in-frame clones only, minus some. That table furnishes V, J and clone size, whereas the DNA furnished D and trimming. The table has tens of thousands of clones, 85% to 90% seen once. Material: peripheral blood. This TCR was sampled from a human donor with active COVID-19. The donor label of this sample is uncertain.

The chain's CDR3 is CASSELSGGPPYNEQFF. DNA of the CDR3: TGTGCCAGCAGTGAACTTAGCGGGGGGCCGCCCTACAATGAGCAGTTCTTC. V and J are TRBV2 and TRBJ2-1; 10 bases match TRBD2. The trim removed 2 bases at V and 2 bases at J, leaving 6 bases unmatched. The CDR3 is 17 residues long. Germline lookup yields CDR1 SNHLY and CDR2 FYNNEI.